This is a list of T cell receptor beta chains from one sample in a study of tumor and adjacent non-tumor tissue in lung cancer. TCRdb called the multiplex PCR reads again in MiXCR, with one record for every CDR3 protein. The repertoire consists of more than 35,000 distinct CDR3 sequences, with around 62% occurring once and the leading ten covering under 20%. The sequenced sample consisted of distant non-tumor lung tissue. Every receptor here comes from a woman in her 40s with non-small cell lung cancer. Each CDR3 is given with its conserved first and last residue. D genes are given only for firm matches. Rows may omit the clone size; those that give it use once, few, many or a size class.

CDR3 DNA | CDR3 protein | CDR3 length | J gene | clone size | D gene | V gene
TGTGTTAGCAATGCCCGGGACAGGGTTCCCGAGCAGTACTTC | CVSNARDRVPEQYF | 14 | TRBJ2-7 | once | TRBD1 | TRBV6-6
TGTGCCAGCAGGCCCTCACCTGCGGGACCGGACAAGTGGGCCTACGAGCAGTACTTC | CASRPSPAGPDKWAYEQYF | 19 | TRBJ2-7 | many | . | TRBV28
TGCGCCAGCATCCGGGAGGGCAGGGGCGGGGAGCTGTTTTTT | CASIREGRGGELFF | 14 | TRBJ2-2 | . | TRBD2 | TRBV10-2
TGCAATGCTCCCCAGACCGGGGGAACCCAAGAGACCCAGTACTTC | CNAPQTGGTQETQYF | 15 | TRBJ2-5 | . | . | TRBV20-1
TGTGCCACCTCACAGTCCCAAGAGACTCAGTACTTC | CATSQSQETQYF | 12 | TRBJ2-5 | few | . | TRBV28
TGTCCCATCAGCCGCGACAGGTGGCGTGAACCCCTCCACTTT | CPISRDRWREPLHF | 14 | TRBJ1-6 | . | . | TRBV6-6
TGTGCCAGTAAAAGGACTAGCGGGGCTAGCACAGATACGCAGTATTTT | CASKRTSGASTDTQYF | 16 | TRBJ2-3 | few | TRBD2 | TRBV2
TGTGCCGGCAGCGGGCTGACCCAGTGCTTC | CAGSGLTQCF | 10 | TRBJ2-5 | . | . | TRBV11-3
TGCGGCGCTGGACTAGCGGGTGGTGAGCTGTTCTTC | CGAGLAGGELFF | 12 | TRBJ2-1 | once | TRBD2 | TRBV29-1
TGTAGCGTCGCCGACAATGGGCAGTTTTTC | CSVADNGQFF | 10 | TRBJ2-1 | . | . | TRBV29-1
TGCGCCAGCAGTGAAGGAGGGGTCCTTGGTACCGGGGAGCTGTTTTTT | CASSEGGVLGTGELFF | 16 | TRBJ2-2 | once | . | TRBV10-1
TGCAGTGCTGGGGCTAGCGGGAGTGGCTACAATGAGCAGTTCTTC | CSAGASGSGYNEQFF | 15 | TRBJ2-1 | . | TRBD2 | TRBV20-1
TGTGACAGCACCTTATACCCTCTTGGCGAGCAGTACTTC | CDSTLYPLGEQYF | 13 | TRBJ2-7 | . | . | TRBV11-1
TGTGCCAGCAGCTTAGGTGGGGCTAGCACAGATACGCAGTATTTT | CASSLGGASTDTQYF | 15 | TRBJ2-3 | many | . | TRBV7-3
TGTGCCATCAGTGAAAGGATAGGGAGGAGCAGTCAGCCCCAGCATTTT | CAISERIGRSSQPQHF | 16 | TRBJ1-5 | . | . | TRBV10-3
TGTGCCAACAGCCCAAGTCCTAGGAGCTCCTACAATGAGCTGTTTTTC | CANSPSPRSSYNELFF | 16 | TRBJ2-1 | . | . | TRBV11-3
TGTGCCAGTAGCTTAGTTGGGAGCACACATACACAGTATTTT | CASSLVGSTHTQYF | 14 | TRBJ2-3 | . | . | TRBV11-2
TGCAGTGCTAGTGGGACATCGCGATATCAGCCCCATCATTTT | CSASGTSRYQPHHF | 14 | TRBJ1-5 | . | . | TRBV20-1
TGCGCCAGCAGCATCCAGGCCTACAATGAGCAGTTCTTC | CASSIQAYNEQFF | 13 | TRBJ2-1 | . | . | TRBV4-1
TGCAGCGTTCTTACTTCCTACGAGCAGCACTTC | CSVLTSYEQHF | 11 | TRBJ2-7 | . | . | TRBV29-1
TGCAGAGCTAGGCCTCACAGGGATAGGACTGAAGCTTTCTTT | CRARPHRDRTEAFF | 14 | TRBJ1-1 | . | . | TRBV20-1
TGCAGTGCTAGACTTCTACGGCAGGGAGGGACTAGCGGCACGTACGAGCAGTACTTC | CSARLLRQGGTSGTYEQYF | 19 | TRBJ2-7 | . | TRBD2 | TRBV20-1
TGTGCCGGCAGTCTAACGACAGGGGGGTCTGGGGAGCTGTTTTTT | CAGSLTTGGSGELFF | 15 | TRBJ2-2 | few | TRBD1 | TRBV6-5
TGTGCCAGCAGTAGTTTTAACGACGGGGGGACGGGCTACACCTTC | CASSSFNDGGTGYTF | 15 | TRBJ1-2 | . | . | TRBV28